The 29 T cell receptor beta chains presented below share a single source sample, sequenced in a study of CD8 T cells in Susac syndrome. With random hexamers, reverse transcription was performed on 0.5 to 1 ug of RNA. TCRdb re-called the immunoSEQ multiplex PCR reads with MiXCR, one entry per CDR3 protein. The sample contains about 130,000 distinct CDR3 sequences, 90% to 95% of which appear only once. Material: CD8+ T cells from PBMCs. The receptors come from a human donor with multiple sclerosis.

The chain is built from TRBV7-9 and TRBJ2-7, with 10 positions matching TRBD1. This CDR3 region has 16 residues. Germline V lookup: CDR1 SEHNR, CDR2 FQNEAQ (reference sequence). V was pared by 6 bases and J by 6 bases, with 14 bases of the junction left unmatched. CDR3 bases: TGTGCCAGCAGTCCTACTTCCGGGACAGGGGCGTTCGAGCAGTACTTC. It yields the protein CASSPTSGTGAFEQYF.

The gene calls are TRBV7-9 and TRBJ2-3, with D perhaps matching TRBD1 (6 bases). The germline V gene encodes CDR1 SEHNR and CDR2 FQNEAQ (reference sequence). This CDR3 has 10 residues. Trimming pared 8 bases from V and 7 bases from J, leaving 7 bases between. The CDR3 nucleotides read TGTGCCAGCCAGGGGCATACGCAGTATTTT. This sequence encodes CASQGHTQYF.

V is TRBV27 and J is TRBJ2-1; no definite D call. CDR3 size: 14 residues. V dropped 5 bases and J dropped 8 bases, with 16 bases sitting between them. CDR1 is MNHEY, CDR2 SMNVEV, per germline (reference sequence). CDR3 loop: CASSTFRGSYEQFF. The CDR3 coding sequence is TGTGCCAGCAGTACTTTCAGAGGCTCTTATGAGCAGTTCTTC.

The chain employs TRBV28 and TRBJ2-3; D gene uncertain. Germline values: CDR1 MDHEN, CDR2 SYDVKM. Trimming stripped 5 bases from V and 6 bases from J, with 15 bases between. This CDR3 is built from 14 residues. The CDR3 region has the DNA TGTGCCAGCAGTCATCGGTCCCTCCTCGATACGCAGTATTTT. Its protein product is CASSHRSLLDTQYF.

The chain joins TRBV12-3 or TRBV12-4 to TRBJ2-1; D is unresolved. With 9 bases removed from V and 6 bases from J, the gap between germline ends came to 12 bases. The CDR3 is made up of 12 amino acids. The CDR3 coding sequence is TGTGCCAGTCGCTGGGCCCCCAATGAGCAGTTCTTC. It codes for CASRWAPNEQFF.

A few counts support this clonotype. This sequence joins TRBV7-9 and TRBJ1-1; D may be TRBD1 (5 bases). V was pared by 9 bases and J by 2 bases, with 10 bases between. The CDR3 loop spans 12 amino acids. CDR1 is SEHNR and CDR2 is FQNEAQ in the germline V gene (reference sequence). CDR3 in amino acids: CASRGGNTEAFF. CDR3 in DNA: TGTGCCAGTCGCGGGGGTAACACTGAAGCTTTCTTT.

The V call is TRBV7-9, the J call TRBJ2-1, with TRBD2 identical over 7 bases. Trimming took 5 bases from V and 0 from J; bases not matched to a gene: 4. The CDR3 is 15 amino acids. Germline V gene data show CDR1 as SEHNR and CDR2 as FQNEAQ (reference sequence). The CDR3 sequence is CASSPSGASYNEQFF. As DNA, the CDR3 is TGTGCCAGCAGCCCTAGCGGTGCCTCCTACAATGAGCAGTTCTTC.

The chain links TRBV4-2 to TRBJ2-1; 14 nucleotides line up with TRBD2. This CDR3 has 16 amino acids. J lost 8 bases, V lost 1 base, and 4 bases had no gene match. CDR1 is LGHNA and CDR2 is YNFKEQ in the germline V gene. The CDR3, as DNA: TGTGCCAGCAGCCAAGTAGGACTAGCGGGAGGCGATGAGCAGTTCTTC. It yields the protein CASSQVGLAGGDEQFF.

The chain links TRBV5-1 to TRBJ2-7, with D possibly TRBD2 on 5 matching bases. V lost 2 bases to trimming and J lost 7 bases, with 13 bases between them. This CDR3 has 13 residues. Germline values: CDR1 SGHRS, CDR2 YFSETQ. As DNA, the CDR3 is TGCGCCAGCAGCTTCGAGGGCCCCTTGGAGCAGTACTTC. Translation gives CASSFEGPLEQYF.

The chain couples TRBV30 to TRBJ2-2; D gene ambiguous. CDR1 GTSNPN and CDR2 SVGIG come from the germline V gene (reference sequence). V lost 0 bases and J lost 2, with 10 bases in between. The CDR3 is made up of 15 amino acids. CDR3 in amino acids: CAWSVLTVNTGELFF. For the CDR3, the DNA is TGTGCCTGGAGTGTACTAACCGTAAACACCGGGGAGCTGTTTTTT.

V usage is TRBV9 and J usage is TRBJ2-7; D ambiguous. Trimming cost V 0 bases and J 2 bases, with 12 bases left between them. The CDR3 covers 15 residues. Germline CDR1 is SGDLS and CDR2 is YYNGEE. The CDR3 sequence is CASSVDPDRAYEQYF. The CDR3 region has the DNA TGTGCCAGCAGCGTAGATCCGGACCGAGCCTACGAGCAGTACTTC.

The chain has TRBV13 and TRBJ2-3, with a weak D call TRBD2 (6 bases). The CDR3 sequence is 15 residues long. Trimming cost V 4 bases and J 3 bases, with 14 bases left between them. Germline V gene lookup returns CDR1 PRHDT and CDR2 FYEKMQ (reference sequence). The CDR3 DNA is TGTGCCAGCAGCTACCGGGAGTTTGGGACAGATACGCAGTATTTT. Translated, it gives CASSYREFGTDTQYF.

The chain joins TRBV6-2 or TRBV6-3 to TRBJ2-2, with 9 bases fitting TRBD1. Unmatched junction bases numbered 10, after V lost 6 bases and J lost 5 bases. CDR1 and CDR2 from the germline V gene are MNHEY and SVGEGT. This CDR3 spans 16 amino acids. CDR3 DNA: TGTGCCAGCAGACGGCCGGGACAGGGTATTACCGGGGAGCTGTTTTTT. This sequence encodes CASRRPGQGITGELFF.

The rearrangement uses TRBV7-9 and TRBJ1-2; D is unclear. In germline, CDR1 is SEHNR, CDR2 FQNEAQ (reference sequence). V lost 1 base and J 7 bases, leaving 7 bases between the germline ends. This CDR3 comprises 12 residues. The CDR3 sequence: CASSLVKGGYTF. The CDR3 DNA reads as TGTGCCAGCAGCTTAGTTAAGGGTGGCTACACCTTC.

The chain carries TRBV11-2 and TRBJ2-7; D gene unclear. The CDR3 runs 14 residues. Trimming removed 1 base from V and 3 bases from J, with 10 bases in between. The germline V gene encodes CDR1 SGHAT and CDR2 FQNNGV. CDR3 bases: TGTGCCAGCAGCTTAGGGTATGGCGGCTACGAGCAGTACTTC. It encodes CASSLGYGGYEQYF.

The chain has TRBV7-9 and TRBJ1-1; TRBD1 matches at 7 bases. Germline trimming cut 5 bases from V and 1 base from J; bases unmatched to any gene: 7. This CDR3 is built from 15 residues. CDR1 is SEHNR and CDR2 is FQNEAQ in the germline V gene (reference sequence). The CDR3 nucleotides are TGTGCCAGCAGCAATAGACAGGGATGGAACACTGAAGCTTTCTTT. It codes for CASSNRQGWNTEAFF.

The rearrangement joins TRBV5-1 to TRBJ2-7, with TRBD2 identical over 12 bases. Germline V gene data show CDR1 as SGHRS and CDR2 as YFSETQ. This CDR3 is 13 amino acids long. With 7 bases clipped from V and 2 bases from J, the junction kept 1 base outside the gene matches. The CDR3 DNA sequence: TGCGCCAGCCGGACTAGCGGGACCTACGAGCAGTACTTC. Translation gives CASRTSGTYEQYF.

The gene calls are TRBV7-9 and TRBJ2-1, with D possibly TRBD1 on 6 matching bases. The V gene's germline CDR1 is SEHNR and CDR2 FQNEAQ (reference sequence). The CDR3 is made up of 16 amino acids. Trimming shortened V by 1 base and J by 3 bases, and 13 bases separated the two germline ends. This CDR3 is CASSLGGHLLYNEQFF. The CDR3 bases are TGTGCCAGCAGCTTAGGGGGACACCTTCTCTACAATGAGCAGTTCTTC.

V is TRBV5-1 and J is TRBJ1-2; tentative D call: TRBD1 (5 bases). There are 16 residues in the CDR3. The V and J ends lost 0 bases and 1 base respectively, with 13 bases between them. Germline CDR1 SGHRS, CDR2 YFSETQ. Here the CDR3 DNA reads TGCGCCAGCAGCTTGGAGGCCGGGGGAGGTAACTATGGCTACACCTTC. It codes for CASSLEAGGGNYGYTF.

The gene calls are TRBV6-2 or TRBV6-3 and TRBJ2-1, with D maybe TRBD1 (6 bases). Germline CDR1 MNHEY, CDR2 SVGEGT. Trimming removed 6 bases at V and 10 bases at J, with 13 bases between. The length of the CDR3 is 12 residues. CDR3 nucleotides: TGTGCCAGCAGCTACGGACAGACCGAGCAGTTCTTC. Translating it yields CASSYGQTEQFF.

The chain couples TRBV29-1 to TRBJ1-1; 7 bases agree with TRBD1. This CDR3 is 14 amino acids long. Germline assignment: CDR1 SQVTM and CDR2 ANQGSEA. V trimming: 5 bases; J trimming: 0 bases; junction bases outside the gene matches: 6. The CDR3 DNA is TGCAGCGTTCCCAGGGGGAACCTGAACACTGAAGCTTTCTTT. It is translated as CSVPRGNLNTEAFF.

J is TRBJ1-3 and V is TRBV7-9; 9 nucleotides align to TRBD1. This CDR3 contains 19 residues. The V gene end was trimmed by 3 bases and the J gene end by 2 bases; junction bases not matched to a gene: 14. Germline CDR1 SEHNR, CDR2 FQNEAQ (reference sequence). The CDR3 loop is CASSFYHRGLRFTGNTIYF. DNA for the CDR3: TGTGCCAGCAGCTTTTACCACAGGGGGCTTCGCTTCACTGGAAACACCATATATTTT.

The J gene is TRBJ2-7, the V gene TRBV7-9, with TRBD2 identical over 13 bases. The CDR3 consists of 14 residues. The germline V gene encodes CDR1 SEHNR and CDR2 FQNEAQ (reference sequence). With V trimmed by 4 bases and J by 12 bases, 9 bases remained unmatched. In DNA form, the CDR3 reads TGTGCCAGCAGCTCGGGACTAGCGGGAATGTGGCCGTACTTC. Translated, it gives CASSSGLAGMWPYF.

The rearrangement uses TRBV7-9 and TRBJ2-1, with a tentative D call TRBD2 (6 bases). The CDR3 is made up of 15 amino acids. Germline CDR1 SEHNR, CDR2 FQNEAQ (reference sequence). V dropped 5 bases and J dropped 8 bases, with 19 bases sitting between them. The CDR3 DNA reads TGTGCCAGCAGCCGTGGAGGGCAACAGACGGATGAGCAGTTCTTC. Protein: CASSRGGQQTDEQFF.

The CDR3 protein is CASSPGGGLESYEQYF. The CDR3 nucleotides read TGTGCCAGCAGTCCCGGCGGAGGGTTGGAGTCCTACGAGCAGTACTTC. V and J are TRBV6-1 and TRBJ2-7; tentative D call: TRBD2 (6 bases). V lost 5 bases to trimming and J lost 1 base, with 18 bases between them. The CDR3 runs to 16 residues. Germline CDR1 reads MNHNS; CDR2 reads SASEGT.

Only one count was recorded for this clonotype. The CDR3 loop reads CATSSEETENTEAFF. The DNA for the CDR3 is TGTGCCACCAGCAGCGAGGAGACAGAGAACACTGAAGCTTTCTTT. The gene calls are TRBV15 and TRBJ1-1, with D perhaps TRBD1 (5 bases). This CDR3 contains 15 residues. Between the trimmed V and J ends, which lost 3 bases and 1 base, there was a span of 12 bases. Germline assignment: CDR1 LNHNV and CDR2 YYDKDF (reference sequence).

In DNA, the CDR3 is TGTGCCAGCAGCCTCGGTAGCGGGAAACTCGAGACCCAGTACTTC. As protein: CASSLGSGKLETQYF. V is TRBV13 and J is TRBJ2-5; 8 nucleotides match TRBD2. J was trimmed by 5 bases and V by 5 bases; bases with no gene match: 10. The CDR3 has 15 residues. Germline CDR1 and CDR2: PRHDT and FYEKMQ (reference sequence).

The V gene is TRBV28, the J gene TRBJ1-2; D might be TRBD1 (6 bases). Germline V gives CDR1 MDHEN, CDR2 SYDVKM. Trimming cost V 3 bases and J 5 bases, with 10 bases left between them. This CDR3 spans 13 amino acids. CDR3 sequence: CASSFGTTYGYTF. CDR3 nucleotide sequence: TGTGCCAGCAGTTTTGGGACAACTTATGGCTACACCTTC.

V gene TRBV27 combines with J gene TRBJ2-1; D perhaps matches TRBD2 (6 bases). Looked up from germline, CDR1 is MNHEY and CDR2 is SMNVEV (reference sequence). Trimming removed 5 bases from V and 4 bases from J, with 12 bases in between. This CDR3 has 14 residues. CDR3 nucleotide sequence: TGTGCCAGCAGTCCCGCCGGGACTTACAATGAGCAGTTCTTC. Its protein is CASSPAGTYNEQFF.